The rows below give T cell receptor beta chains drawn from one sample of a study of T cell changes during pregnancy in multiple sclerosis. Generated by immunoSEQ multiplex PCR, the TCRdb table keeps only in-frame clones and is missing some. The sample holds approximately 90,000 clones, around 94% seen once. Source: peripheral blood, taken in the third trimester of pregnancy. The receptors come from a female donor with multiple sclerosis, enrolled in a pregnancy study. CDR3s include the opening cysteine and the closing phenylalanine or tryptophan. D genes are given only for firm matches. Clone sizes are given selectively: once, few, many, or a class where the clone is expanded.

cdr3_length	j_call	clone_size	d_call	v_call	cdr3_nt	cdr3_aa
15	TRBJ2-5	-	TRBD2	TRBV6-5	TGTGCCAGCGCATTAGCGGGAGGGCCGGGGGAGACCCAGTACTTC	CASALAGGPGETQYF
13	TRBJ2-1	-	TRBD1	TRBV2	TGTGCCAGCAGGGACAGGGGGCGGAATGAGCAGTTCTTC	CASRDRGRNEQFF
14	TRBJ2-3	-	-	TRBV7-2	TGTGCCAGCAGCTTAAGGAAACTACTAGATACGCAGTATTTT	CASSLRKLLDTQYF
15	TRBJ2-7	-	TRBD1	TRBV6-5	TGTGCCAGCAGTTACTCGACAGGGAGCTCCTACGAGCAGTACTTC	CASSYSTGSSYEQYF
17	TRBJ2-3	-	-	TRBV5-1	TGCGCCAGCAGCTTGGGGTTAAGGGGCACTATAAGGGATACGCAGTATTTT	CASSLGLRGTIRDTQYF
14	TRBJ2-2	-	TRBD1	TRBV28	TGTGCCAGCAGGACAACAGGGGGCACCGGGGAGCTGTTTTTT	CASRTTGGTGELFF
12	TRBJ2-7	-	TRBD2	TRBV10-3	TGTGCCATCAGTATCAGAGCGGGGGAGCAGTACTTC	CAISIRAGEQYF
14	TRBJ2-3	-	TRBD1	TRBV6-5	TGTGCCAGCTCCGGGACAGGAAGCACAGATACGCAGTATTTT	CASSGTGSTDTQYF
17	TRBJ1-3	once	-	TRBV7-2	TGTGCCAGCAGCTTAGTCCCGACAGGACTCTCTGGAAACACCATATATTTT	CASSLVPTGLSGNTIYF
18	TRBJ2-1	-	-	TRBV4-2	TGTGCCAGCAGCCAAGTCGGTTTTCCCGCGGGATCCAGCAATGAGCAGTTCTTC	CASSQVGFPAGSSNEQFF
14	TRBJ2-2	-	-	TRBV27	TGTGCCAGCAGTCCACGACAGAGCACCGGGGAGCTGTTTTTT	CASSPRQSTGELFF
17	TRBJ1-1	-	TRBD1	TRBV4-1	TGCGCCAGCAGCCATCCTGGGACAGGACACATGAACACTGAAGCTTTCTTT	CASSHPGTGHMNTEAFF
14	TRBJ2-2	once	-	TRBV11-2	TGTGCCAGCAGCCCCGTCGGGGGCACCGGGGAGCTGTTTTTT	CASSPVGGTGELFF
16	TRBJ2-3	-	-	TRBV28	TGTGCCAGCAGTTTTCCAGCGGGTGTTTCCACAGATACGCAGTATTTT	CASSFPAGVSTDTQYF
14	TRBJ2-1	-	-	TRBV7-9	TGTGCCAGCAGCTTTGGGGGGTCAGACAATGAGCAGTTCTTC	CASSFGGSDNEQFF
14	TRBJ1-2	once	-	TRBV19	TGTGCCACTAAGACAGGAGGATTTTGGGATGGCTACACCTTC	CATKTGGFWDGYTF
13	TRBJ1-1	-	TRBD1	TRBV30	TGTGCCTGGAGGGGGACAGGTACCACTGAAGCTTTCTTT	CAWRGTGTTEAFF
13	TRBJ2-1	-	-	TRBV12-5	TGTGCTAGTGGTCACAACACCCTCAATGAGCAGTTCTTC	CASGHNTLNEQFF
14	TRBJ2-1	-	TRBD1	TRBV27	TGTGCCAGCAGAGCAGGGGGTTCCTACAATGAGCAGTTCTTC	CASRAGGSYNEQFF
13	TRBJ2-5	-	-	TRBV6-5	TGTGCCAGCAGTTATTCCCCCCGGGGGACCCAGTACTTC	CASSYSPRGTQYF
14	TRBJ2-1	-	TRBD1	TRBV19	TGTGCCAGTAGCCCGGGACAGGGGGCTTATGAGCAGTTCTTC	CASSPGQGAYEQFF
14	TRBJ2-2	-	-	TRBV9	TGTGCCAGCAGCGTAGGCGGGGGCAGCGGGGAGCTGTTTTTT	CASSVGGGSGELFF
15	TRBJ2-1	-	TRBD2	TRBV27	TGTGCCAGCAGTTCGTCTAGCGGGACTTACAATGAGCAGTTCTTC	CASSSSSGTYNEQFF
15	TRBJ2-1	-	-	TRBV7-9	TGTGCCAGCAGTTCGGCATCTAGAGGGCCCCATGAGCAGTTCTTC	CASSSASRGPHEQFF
14	TRBJ2-3	once	TRBD2	TRBV6-5	TGTGCCTCACAGCGGGGAACGAGCACAGATACGCAGTATTTT	CASQRGTSTDTQYF
8	TRBJ2-7	-	-	TRBV2	TGTGCCTCCGGCGAGCAGTACTTC	CASGEQYF
16	TRBJ2-4	once	-	TRBV7-2	TGTGCCAGCAGCCCGACAGAGAGCTTAGCCAAAAACATTCAGTACTTC	CASSPTESLAKNIQYF
14	TRBJ2-3	-	-	TRBV2	TGTGCCAGCAGGGGGGACTTTAGCACAGATACGCAGTATTTT	CASRGDFSTDTQYF
14	TRBJ2-7	-	TRBD1	TRBV7-8	TGTGCCAGCAGCTCCCCAGGGGGCTCCTACGAGCAGTACTTC	CASSSPGGSYEQYF